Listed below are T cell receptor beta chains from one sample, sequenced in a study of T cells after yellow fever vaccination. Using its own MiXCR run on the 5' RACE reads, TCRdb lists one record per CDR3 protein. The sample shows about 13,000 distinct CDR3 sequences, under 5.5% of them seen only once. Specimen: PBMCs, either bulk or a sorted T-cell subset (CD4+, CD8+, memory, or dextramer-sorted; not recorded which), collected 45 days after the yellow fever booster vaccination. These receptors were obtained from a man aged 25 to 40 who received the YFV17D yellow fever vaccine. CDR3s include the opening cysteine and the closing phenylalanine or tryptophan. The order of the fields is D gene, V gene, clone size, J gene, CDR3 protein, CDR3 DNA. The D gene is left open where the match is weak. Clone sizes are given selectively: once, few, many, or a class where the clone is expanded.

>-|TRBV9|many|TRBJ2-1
CASSPSGSQREQFF
TGTGCCAGCAGCCCCAGCGGGTCGCAGCGGGAGCAGTTCTTC
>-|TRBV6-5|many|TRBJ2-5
CASSSNGGTALETQYF
TGTGCCAGCAGTAGCAACGGCGGGACAGCTCTTGAGACCCAGTACTTC
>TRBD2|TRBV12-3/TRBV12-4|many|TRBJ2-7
CASRGTSGPTYEQYF
TGTGCCAGCAGGGGAACTAGCGGTCCTACCTACGAGCAGTACTTC
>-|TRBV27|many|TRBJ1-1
CASRTPGSSEAFF
TGTGCCAGCAGAACTCCGGGGAGTTCTGAAGCTTTCTTT
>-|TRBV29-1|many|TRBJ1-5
CSVEDGTQPQHF
TGCAGCGTTGAGGACGGTACGCAGCCCCAGCATTTT
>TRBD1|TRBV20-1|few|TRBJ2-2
CCARRQGPNTGELFF
TGCTGTGCTAGAAGACAGGGACCGAACACCGGGGAGCTGTTTTTT
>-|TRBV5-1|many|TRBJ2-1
CASSLARGGNEQFF
TGCGCCAGCAGCTTGGCCCGGGGAGGCAATGAGCAGTTCTTC
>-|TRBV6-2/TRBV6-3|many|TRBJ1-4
CASSYQTRKLFF
TGTGCCAGCAGTTACCAGACACGGAAACTGTTTTTT
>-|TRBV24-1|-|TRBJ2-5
CATRLRKGTTYQETQYF
TGTGCCACCAGGCTGCGGAAGGGGACAACGTACCAAGAGACCCAGTACTTC
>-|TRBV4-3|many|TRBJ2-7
CASSLSLEIYEQYF
TGCGCCAGCAGCCTTTCACTTGAAATCTACGAGCAGTACTTC
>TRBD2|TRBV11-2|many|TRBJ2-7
CASSWGLAGEEQYF
TGTGCCAGCAGCTGGGGACTAGCGGGAGAAGAGCAGTACTTC
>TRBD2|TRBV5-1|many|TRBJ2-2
CASSVGLAATGELFF
TGCGCCAGCAGCGTGGGACTAGCGGCCACCGGGGAGCTGTTTTTT
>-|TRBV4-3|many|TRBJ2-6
CASSLLAGGANVLTF
TGCGCCAGCAGCCTCTTAGCTGGAGGGGCCAACGTCCTGACTTTC
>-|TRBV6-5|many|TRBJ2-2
CASSLWGGELFF
TGTGCCAGCAGTTTGTGGGGCGGGGAGCTGTTTTTT
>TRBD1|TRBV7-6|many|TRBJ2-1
CASSLAATGGGEQFF
TGTGCCAGCAGCTTAGCAGCCACAGGGGGCGGTGAGCAGTTCTTC
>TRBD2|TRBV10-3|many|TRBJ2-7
CAITPTSGGPYEQYF
TGTGCCATCACACCGACTAGCGGAGGACCCTACGAGCAGTACTTC
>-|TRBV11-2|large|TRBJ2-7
CASSSRHYEQYF
TGTGCCAGCAGCTCACGCCACTACGAGCAGTACTTC
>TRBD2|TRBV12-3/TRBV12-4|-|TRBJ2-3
CAITRPLVAGLSPDTQYF
TGTGCCATCACCCGTCCGTTGGTAGCGGGGTTGAGCCCAGATACGCAGTATTTT
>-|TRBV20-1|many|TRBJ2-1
CSARDWGLGLQNEQFF
TGCAGTGCTAGAGATTGGGGCCTAGGTCTACAGAATGAGCAGTTCTTC
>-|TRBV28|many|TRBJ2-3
CASKYPTSREPDTQYF
TGTGCCAGTAAATATCCAACTAGCCGGGAGCCAGATACGCAGTATTTT
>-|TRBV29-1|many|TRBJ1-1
CSVWVRMNTEAFF
TGCAGCGTCTGGGTACGCATGAACACTGAAGCTTTCTTT
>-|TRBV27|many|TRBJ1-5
CASSSSRRVDRSQPQHF
TGTGCCAGCAGTTCCTCCCGTCGGGTAGATAGGAGTCAGCCCCAGCATTTT
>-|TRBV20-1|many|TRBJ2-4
CSALEGLAKNIQYF
TGCAGTGCTCTAGAAGGTTTAGCCAAAAACATTCAGTACTTC
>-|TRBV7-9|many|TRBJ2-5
CASIPRRGQETQYF
TGTGCCAGCATTCCCCGCCGGGGCCAAGAGACCCAGTACTTC
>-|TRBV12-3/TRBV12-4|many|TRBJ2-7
CASSRDFTIYEQYF
TGTGCCAGCAGTCGGGACTTTACGATCTACGAGCAGTACTTC
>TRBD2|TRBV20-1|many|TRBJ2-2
CSAATSGRAWTGELFF
TGCAGTGCAGCGACTAGCGGGAGGGCGTGGACCGGGGAGCTGTTTTTT
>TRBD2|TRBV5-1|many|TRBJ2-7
CASSPRSGTFHEQYF
TGCGCCAGCAGCCCCCGCAGCGGGACTTTCCACGAGCAGTACTTC
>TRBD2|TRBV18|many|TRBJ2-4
CASSPLVTSGVENIQYF
TGTGCCAGCTCACCCCTAGTAACTAGCGGGGTGGAAAACATTCAGTACTTC
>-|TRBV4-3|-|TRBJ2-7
CASSHTQSGSDYYEQYF
TGCGCCAGCAGCCACACCCAGTCGGGTTCGGACTACTACGAGCAGTACTTC
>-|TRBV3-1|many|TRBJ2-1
CASSQAFGQFF
TGTGCCAGCAGCCAAGCCTTCGGTCAGTTCTTC
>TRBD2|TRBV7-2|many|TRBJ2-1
CASSSQVLAGGAFF
TGTGCCAGCAGCTCTCAAGTCCTAGCGGGAGGGGCGTTCTTC
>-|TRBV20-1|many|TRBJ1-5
CSALQGNNQPQHF
TGCAGTGCCCTACAGGGTAACAATCAGCCCCAGCATTTT
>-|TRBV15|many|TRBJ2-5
CATRAGGKTQYF
TGTGCCACCCGGGCAGGGGGGAAGACCCAGTACTTC
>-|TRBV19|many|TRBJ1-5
CASSPRTGINQPQHF
TGTGCCAGTAGTCCCCGGACGGGGATAAATCAGCCCCAGCATTTT
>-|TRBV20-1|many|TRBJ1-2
CSANAGGYTF
TGCAGTGCTAACGCTGGAGGCTACACCTTC
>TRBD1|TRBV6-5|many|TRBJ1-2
CASSTRQGHYGYTF
TGTGCCAGCAGTACTCGACAGGGGCACTATGGCTACACCTTC
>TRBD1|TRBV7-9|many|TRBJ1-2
CASSLTPDRAHGYTF
TGTGCCAGCAGCTTAACTCCGGACAGGGCCCATGGCTACACCTTC
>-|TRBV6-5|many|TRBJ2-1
CASSYGVVPYNEQFF
TGTGCCAGCAGTTACGGAGTAGTTCCCTACAATGAGCAGTTCTTC
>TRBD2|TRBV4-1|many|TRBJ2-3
CASSLTGTSVGDTQYF
TGCGCCAGCAGCCTAACCGGGACTAGCGTTGGTGATACGCAGTATTTT
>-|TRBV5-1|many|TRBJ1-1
CASSWGNTPIKEAFF
TGCGCCAGCAGCTGGGGGAACACCCCAATTAAGGAAGCTTTCTTT
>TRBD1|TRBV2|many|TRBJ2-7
CASSLGTGFYEQYF
TGTGCCAGCTCCTTGGGGACAGGGTTCTACGAGCAGTACTTC
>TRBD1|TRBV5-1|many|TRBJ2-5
CASSSRDRGPETQYF
TGCGCCAGCAGCTCCCGGGACAGGGGGCCGGAGACCCAGTACTTC